The clone carrying this T cell receptor (beta chain) was counted only a few times. What it binds is unknown. This entry belongs to a study of vaccination and CD4 T cells after COVID-19. Cultured CD4+ T-cell DNA underwent Oncomine TCR Beta short-read sequencing. TCRdb processed the PCR reads anew with MiXCR; each CDR3 protein has one entry. The table has 15,000 to 20,000 distinct CDR3 sequences, roughly 43% seen once. Treatment specified: approximately nine-day PBMC culture with coronavirus spike peptide pools or control peptides (ViraFEST assay). CDR1 LNHDA and CDR2 SQIVND come from the germline V gene (reference sequence). The CDR3 is made up of 15 amino acids. V was clipped by 9 bases and J by 4 bases, with 21 bases between them.

Sequencing was performed on CD4+ T cells from blood, cultured in vitro, taken before SARS-CoV-2 vaccination. This clonotype was obtained from a human donor who had recovered from COVID-19. V usage is TRBV19 and J usage is TRBJ1-2, with a weak D call TRBD1 (5 bases). The CDR3 region is CASSQNFEGSYGYTF. The CDR3, as DNA: TGTGCCAGCAGCCAGAACTTTGAGGGGAGCTATGGCTACACCTTC.